The count of the clone carrying this TCR beta chain is one. Its target is unknown. These data originate in a study of post-analysis software for immune sequencing data. Regarding the study as a whole: Compared with controls, patients had more of 4 to 6 TRBV segments, including TRBV5-6, TRBV5-1 and TRBV20-1. Diversity measured as normalized Chao1 was significantly lower in multiple sclerosis patients than in controls. Strong co-clustering by F measure was evident for samples that had been prepared in the same batch.

This CDR3 comprises 18 residues. Germline trimming cut 5 bases from V and 0 bases from J; bases unmatched to any gene: 10. CDR1 KGHDR and CDR2 SFDVKD come from the germline V gene. cDNA libraries of TCR beta carried unique molecular identifiers. TCRdb fed the PCR reads into MiXCR, producing one record per CDR3 protein. Of about 770,000 distinct CDR3 sequences listed, around 45% are singletons. This sequence originates from a girl aged 5-17 years with multiple sclerosis. The V call is TRBV24-1, the J call TRBJ2-1; 9 nucleotides match TRBD2. Sequenced input: blood. Here the CDR3 DNA reads TGTGCCACCAGTGCCTGGGGGAGCGGGAGGAGCTCCTACAATGAGCAGTTCTTC. Translating it yields CATSAWGSGRSSYNEQFF.